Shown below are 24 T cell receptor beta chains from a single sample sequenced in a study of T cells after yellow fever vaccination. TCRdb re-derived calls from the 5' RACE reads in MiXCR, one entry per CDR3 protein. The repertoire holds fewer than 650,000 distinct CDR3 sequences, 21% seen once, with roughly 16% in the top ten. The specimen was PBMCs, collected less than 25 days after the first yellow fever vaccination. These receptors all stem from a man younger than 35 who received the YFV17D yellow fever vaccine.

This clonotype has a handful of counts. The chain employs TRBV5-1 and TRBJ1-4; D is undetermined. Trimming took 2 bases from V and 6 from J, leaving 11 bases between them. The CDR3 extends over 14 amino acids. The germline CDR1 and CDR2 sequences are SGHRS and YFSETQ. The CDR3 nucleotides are TGCGCCAGCAGCTTCAGCGGGATGGATGAAAAACTGTTTTTT. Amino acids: CASSFSGMDEKLFF.

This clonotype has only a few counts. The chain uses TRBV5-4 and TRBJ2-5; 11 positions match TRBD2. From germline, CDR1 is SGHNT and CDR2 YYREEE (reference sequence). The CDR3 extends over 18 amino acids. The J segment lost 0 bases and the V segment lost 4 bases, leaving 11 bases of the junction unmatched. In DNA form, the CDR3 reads TGTGCCAGCAGCGGAGGTTCTAGCGGGGGGTCGTACCAAGAGACCCAGTACTTC. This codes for CASSGGSSGGSYQETQYF.

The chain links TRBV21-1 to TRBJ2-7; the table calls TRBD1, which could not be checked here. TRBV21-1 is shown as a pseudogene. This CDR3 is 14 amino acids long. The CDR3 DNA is TGTGCCAGCAGCAAGCCCCGAATGCCCTACGAGCAGTACGTC. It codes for CASSKPRMPYEQYV.

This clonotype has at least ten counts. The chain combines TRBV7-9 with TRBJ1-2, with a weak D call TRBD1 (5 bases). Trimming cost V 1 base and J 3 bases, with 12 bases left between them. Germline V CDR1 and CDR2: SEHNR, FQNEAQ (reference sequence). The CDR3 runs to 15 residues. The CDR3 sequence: CASSLVGHEYYGYTF. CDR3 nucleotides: TGTGCCAGCAGCTTAGTCGGACACGAGTACTATGGCTACACCTTC.

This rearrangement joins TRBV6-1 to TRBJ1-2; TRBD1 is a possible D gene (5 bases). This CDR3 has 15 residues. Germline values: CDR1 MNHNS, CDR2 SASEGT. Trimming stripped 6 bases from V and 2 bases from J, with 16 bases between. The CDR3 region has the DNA TGTGCCAGCAGGCCTCAGGGTGCCCTCAACTATGGCTACACCTTC. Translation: CASRPQGALNYGYTF.

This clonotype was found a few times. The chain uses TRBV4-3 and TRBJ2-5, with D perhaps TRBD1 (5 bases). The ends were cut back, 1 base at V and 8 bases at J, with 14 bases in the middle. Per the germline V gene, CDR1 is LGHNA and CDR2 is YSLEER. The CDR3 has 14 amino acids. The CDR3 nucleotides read TGCGCCAGCAGCCAAGTATATTCAGGGAATACCCAGTACTTC. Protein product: CASSQVYSGNTQYF.

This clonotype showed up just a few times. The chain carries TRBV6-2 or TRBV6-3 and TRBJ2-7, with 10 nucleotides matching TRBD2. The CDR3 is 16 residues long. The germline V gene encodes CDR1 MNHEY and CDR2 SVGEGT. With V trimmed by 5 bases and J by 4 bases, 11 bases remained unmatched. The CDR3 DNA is TGTGCCAGCAGTACCGCCGGGACTAGCGCTTTATACGAGCAGTACTTC. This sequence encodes CASSTAGTSALYEQYF.

The CDR3 DNA is TGTGCCAGCAGCCAAGTCCGGGGGGCGACCTACGAGCAGTACTTC. Translation gives CASSQVRGATYEQYF. The chain links TRBV4-2 to TRBJ2-7; possibly TRBD2 for D (7 bases). Deletions cut 1 base from V and 2 bases from J, with 12 bases between. Germline V gene data show CDR1 as LGHNA and CDR2 as YNFKEQ. The CDR3 is 15 residues long.

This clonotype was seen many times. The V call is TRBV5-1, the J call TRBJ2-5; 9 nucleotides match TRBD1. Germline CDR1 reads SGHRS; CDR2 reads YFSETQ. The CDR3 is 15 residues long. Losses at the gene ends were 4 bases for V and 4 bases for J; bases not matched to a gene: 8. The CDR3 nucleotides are TGCGCCAGCAGCACCGGGACAGGGAGGATAGAGACCCAGTACTTC. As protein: CASSTGTGRIETQYF. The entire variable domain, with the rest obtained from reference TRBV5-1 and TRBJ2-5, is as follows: KAGVTQTPRYLIKTRGQQVTLSCSPISGHRSVSWYQQTPGQGLQFLFEYFSETQRNKGNFPGRFSGRQFSNSRSEMNVSTLELGDSALYLCASSTGTGRIETQYFGPGTRLLVL.

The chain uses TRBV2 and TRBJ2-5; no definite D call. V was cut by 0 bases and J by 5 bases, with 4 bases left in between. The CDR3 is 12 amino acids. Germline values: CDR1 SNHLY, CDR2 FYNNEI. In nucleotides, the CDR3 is TGTGCCAGCAGTGAAGCCTGGGAGACCCAGTACTTC. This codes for CASSEAWETQYF.

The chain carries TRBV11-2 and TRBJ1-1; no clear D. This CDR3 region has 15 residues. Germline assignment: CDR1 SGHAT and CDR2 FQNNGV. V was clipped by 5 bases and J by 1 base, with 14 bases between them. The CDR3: CASSTRHQRNTEAFF. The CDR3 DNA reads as TGTGCCAGCAGCACCCGACACCAGAGGAACACTGAAGCTTTCTTT. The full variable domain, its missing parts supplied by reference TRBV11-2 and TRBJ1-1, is EAGVAQSPRYKIIEKRQSVAFWCNPISGHATLYWYQQILGQGPKLLIQFQNNGVVDDSQLPKDRFSAERLKGVDSTLKIQPAKLEDSAVYLCASSTRHQRNTEAFFGQGTRLTVV.

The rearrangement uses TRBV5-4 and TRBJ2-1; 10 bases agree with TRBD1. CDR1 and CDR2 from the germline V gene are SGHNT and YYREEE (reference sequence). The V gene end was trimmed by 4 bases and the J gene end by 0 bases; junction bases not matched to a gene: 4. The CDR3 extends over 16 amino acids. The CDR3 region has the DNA TGTGCCAGCAGCGGGACAGGGGCTTTCTCCTACAATGAGCAGTTCTTC. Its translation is CASSGTGAFSYNEQFF.

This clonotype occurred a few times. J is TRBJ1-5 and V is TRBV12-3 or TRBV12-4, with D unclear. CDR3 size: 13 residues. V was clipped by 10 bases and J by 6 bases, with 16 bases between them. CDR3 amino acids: CATAVGGSQPQHF. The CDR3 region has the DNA TGTGCCACCGCCGTTGGCGGGAGTCAGCCCCAGCATTTT.

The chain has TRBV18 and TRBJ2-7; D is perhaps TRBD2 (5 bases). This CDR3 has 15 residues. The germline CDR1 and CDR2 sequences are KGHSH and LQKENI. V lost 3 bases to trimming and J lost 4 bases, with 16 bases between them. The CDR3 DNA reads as TGTGCCAGCTCACCCAAACACGGAGGTGGGTACGAGCAGTACTTC. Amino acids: CASSPKHGGGYEQYF.

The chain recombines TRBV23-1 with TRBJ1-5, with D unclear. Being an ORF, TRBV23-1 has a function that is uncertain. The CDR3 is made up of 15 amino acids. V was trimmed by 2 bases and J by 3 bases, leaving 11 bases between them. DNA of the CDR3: TGCGCCAGCAGTCAAACTTCGGATGTCAATCAGCCCCAGCATTTT. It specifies CASSQTSDVNQPQHF.

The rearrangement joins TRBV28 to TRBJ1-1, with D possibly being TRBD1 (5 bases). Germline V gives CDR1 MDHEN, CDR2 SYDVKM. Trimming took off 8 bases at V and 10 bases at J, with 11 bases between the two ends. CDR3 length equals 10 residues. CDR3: CASRGILAFF. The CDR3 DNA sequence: TGTGCCAGCCGGGGGATCCTAGCTTTCTTT.

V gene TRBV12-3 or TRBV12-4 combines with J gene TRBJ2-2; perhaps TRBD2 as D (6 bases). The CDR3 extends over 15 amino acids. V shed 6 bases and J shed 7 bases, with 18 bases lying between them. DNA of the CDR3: TGTGCCAGCAGGGAGGCGGGGTCCCATGGCGGGGAGCTGTTTTTT. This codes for CASREAGSHGGELFF.

The CDR3, as DNA: TGCGCCAGCAGCCAAGGTAACAGGGTTTCGGCTGGGGCCAACGTCCTGACTTTC. This translates into CASSQGNRVSAGANVLTF. The chain links TRBV4-1 to TRBJ2-6; possible D gene TRBD1, 6 bases. This CDR3 region has 18 residues. From germline, CDR1 is MGHRA and CDR2 YSYEKL. V dropped 1 base and J dropped 2 bases, with 15 bases sitting between them.

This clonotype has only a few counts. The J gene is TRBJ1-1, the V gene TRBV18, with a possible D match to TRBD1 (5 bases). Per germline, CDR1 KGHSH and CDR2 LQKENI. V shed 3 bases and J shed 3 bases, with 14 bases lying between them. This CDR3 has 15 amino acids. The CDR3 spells CASSPQAGRDTEAFF. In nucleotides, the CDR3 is TGTGCCAGCTCACCCCAGGCAGGGAGGGACACTGAAGCTTTCTTT.

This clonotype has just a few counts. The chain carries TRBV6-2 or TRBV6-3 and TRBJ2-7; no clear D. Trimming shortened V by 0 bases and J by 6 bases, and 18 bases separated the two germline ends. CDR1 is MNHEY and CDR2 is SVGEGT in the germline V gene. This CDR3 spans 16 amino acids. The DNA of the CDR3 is TGTGCCAGCAGTTACTCGACTGGTGGCCCGTCGCTCGAGCAGTACTTC. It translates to CASSYSTGGPSLEQYF.

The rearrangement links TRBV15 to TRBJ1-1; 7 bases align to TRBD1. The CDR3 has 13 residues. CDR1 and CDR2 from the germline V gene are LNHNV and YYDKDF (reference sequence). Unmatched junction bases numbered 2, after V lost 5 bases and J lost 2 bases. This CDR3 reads CATSRQGNTEAFF. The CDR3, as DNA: TGTGCCACCAGCCGACAGGGTAACACTGAAGCTTTCTTT.

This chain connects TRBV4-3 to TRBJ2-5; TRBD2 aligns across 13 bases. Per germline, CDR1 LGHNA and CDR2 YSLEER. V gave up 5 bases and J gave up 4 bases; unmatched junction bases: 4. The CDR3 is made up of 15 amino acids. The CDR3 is CASSSRLAGGETQYF. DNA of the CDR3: TGCGCCAGCAGCTCCCGACTAGCGGGAGGAGAGACCCAGTACTTC.

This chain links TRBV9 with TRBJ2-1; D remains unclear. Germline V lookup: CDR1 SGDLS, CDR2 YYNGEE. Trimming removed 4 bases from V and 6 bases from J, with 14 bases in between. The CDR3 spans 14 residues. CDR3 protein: CASSPPGPGNEQFF. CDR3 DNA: TGTGCCAGCAGCCCGCCAGGACCCGGCAATGAGCAGTTCTTC.

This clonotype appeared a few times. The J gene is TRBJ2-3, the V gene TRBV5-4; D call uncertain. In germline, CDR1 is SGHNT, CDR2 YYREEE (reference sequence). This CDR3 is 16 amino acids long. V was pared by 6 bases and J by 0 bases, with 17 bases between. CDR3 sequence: CASTRGFLESTDTQYF. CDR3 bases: TGTGCCAGCACTCGTGGTTTTCTTGAGAGCACAGATACGCAGTATTTT.